Reported below is one T cell receptor beta chain. This entry comes from a study of control samples from healthy donors and cancer patients. Assay used: immunoSEQ multiplex PCR; TCRdb lists only in-frame clones, some missing. Here the sample spans just under 150,000 clones, about nine tenths being singletons. Germline V CDR1 and CDR2: LGHDT, YNNKEL (reference sequence). The CDR3 contains 14 residues. V lost 4 bases and J lost 0, with 7 bases in between. The sequencing input was blood. The TCR was taken from a man under 40 in good health. The chain employs TRBV3-1 (or the pseudogene TRBV3-2) and TRBJ1-5; D is uncertain. DNA for the CDR3: TGTGCCAGCAGCCCGAGGAGTAGCAATCAGCCCCAGCATTTT. It yields the protein CASSPRSSNQPQHF.